This T cell receptor beta chain is drawn from a study of T cell responses to AZD1222 COVID-19 vaccine. Turning to the study itself: Combined were second doses at about 4 or about 12 weeks.

Sequencing used immunoSEQ multiplex PCR; TCRdb keeps in-frame clones, though not all of them. The data contain roughly 160,000 clones, around 92% of them seen just once; the ten biggest clones take up approximately 0.88%. CDR3 size: 15 residues. V lost 4 bases and J 3 bases, leaving 16 bases between the germline ends. CDR1 is SGHRS, CDR2 YFSETQ, per germline. The gene calls are TRBV5-1 and TRBJ1-1; no clear D. This clonotype originated in an adult in good health. Sequencing used peripheral blood, obtained on day 0 of AZD1222 vaccination. The CDR3 nucleotides are TGCGCCAGCAGCCCCCCGGGAACGGTGGACACTGAAGCTTTCTTT. Its protein is CASSPPGTVDTEAFF.